The source of this T cell receptor beta chain is a study of human T cells and chemical hapten exposure. TCRdb recomputed calls from the RACE reads with MiXCR, one row per CDR3 protein. This sample has roughly 43,000 distinct CDR3 sequences, with 8.5% to 10% found just once. Germline V gene sequence: CDR1 SGHRS, CDR2 YFSETQ. The length of the CDR3 is 15 residues. V was pared by 4 bases and J by 0 bases, with 13 bases between. The time point here: patch test 2, 6 weeks after DPC sensitization. Indicated treatment: therapeutic diphenylcyclopropenone sensitization with weekly scalp DPC. Whole blood, unfractionated, served as the material for total RNA extraction.

The origin of this receptor is a woman in her twenties or thirties with alopecia areata. Some clones in this sample may be carry-over from other donors' samples. The sequenced sample was whole blood, obtained in connection with sensitization to the hapten diphenylcyclopropenone (DPC). This chain uses TRBV5-1 with TRBJ1-1; D is unclear. Written as DNA, the CDR3 is TGCGCCAGCAGCCAAGGACTGAAGATGAACACTGAAGCTTTCTTT. Translation gives CASSQGLKMNTEAFF.